Listed below are T cell receptor beta chains from one sample, sequenced in a study of T cell repertoires in cytomegalovirus infection. Each CDR3 protein gets one entry after TCRdb re-called the reads with MiXCR. The sample shows under 300,000 distinct CDR3 sequences, 9% to 15% of them seen only once. Sequencing input: PBMCs. These receptor sequences come from a human donor in good health (CMV status not recorded). Some clones in this sample may be carry-over from other donors' samples. The CDR3 runs from the conserved cysteine through the conserved F or W. Each record gives: CDR3 protein, CDR3 DNA, D gene, V gene, J gene, clone size. D genes are given only for firm matches. Expanded clones are given a class, and other clones once, few, many or no size at all.

CDR3 protein: CASLTPYEQYF
CDR3 DNA: TGTGCCAGCCTAACTCCCTACGAGCAGTACTTC
D gene: -
V gene: TRBV6-1
J gene: TRBJ2-7
clone size: many

CDR3 protein: CASSQKIQTTEAFF
CDR3 DNA: TGTGCCAGCAGCCAAAAAATACAGACCACTGAAGCTTTCTTT
D gene: -
V gene: TRBV7-2
J gene: TRBJ1-1
clone size: many

CDR3 protein: CASSLVPASGSYNEQFF
CDR3 DNA: TGTGCCAGCAGCTTAGTACCAGCCTCCGGCTCCTACAATGAGCAGTTCTTC
D gene: -
V gene: TRBV7-3
J gene: TRBJ2-1
clone size: many

CDR3 protein: CSVEKGQNTEAFF
CDR3 DNA: TGCAGCGTTGAGAAAGGACAGAACACTGAAGCTTTCTTT
D gene: -
V gene: TRBV29-1
J gene: TRBJ1-1
clone size: few

CDR3 protein: CSAPVAGGGNSPLHF
CDR3 DNA: TGCAGTGCACCTGTGGCTGGGGGTGGGAATTCACCCCTCCACTTT
D gene: -
V gene: TRBV20-1
J gene: TRBJ1-6
clone size: -

CDR3 protein: CASSMDRGYGYTF
CDR3 DNA: TGTGCCAGCAGTATGGACAGGGGATATGGCTACACCTTC
D gene: TRBD1
V gene: TRBV28
J gene: TRBJ1-2
clone size: -

CDR3 protein: CASRARGAPPYTDTQYF
CDR3 DNA: TGTGCCAGCAGGGCCCGGGGAGCGCCCCCCTACACAGATACGCAGTATTTT
D gene: -
V gene: TRBV6-6
J gene: TRBJ2-3
clone size: -

CDR3 protein: CSVAGQVGTEAFF
CDR3 DNA: TGCAGCGTTGCCGGACAGGTGGGCACTGAAGCTTTCTTT
D gene: TRBD1
V gene: TRBV29-1
J gene: TRBJ1-1
clone size: -

CDR3 protein: CASSLRLAGGLGTDTQYF
CDR3 DNA: TGCGCCAGCAGCTTGAGACTAGCGGGGGGGCTTGGCACAGATACGCAGTATTTT
D gene: TRBD2
V gene: TRBV5-1
J gene: TRBJ2-3
clone size: many

CDR3 protein: CASSRSGGRGYTF
CDR3 DNA: TGTGCCAGCAGCCGCTCAGGGGGGCGAGGCTACACCTTC
D gene: TRBD1
V gene: TRBV6-5
J gene: TRBJ1-2
clone size: many

CDR3 protein: CASSSRDRGAEQFF
CDR3 DNA: TGTGCCAGCAGCAGCCGGGACAGGGGGGCTGAGCAGTTCTTC
D gene: TRBD1
V gene: TRBV6-4
J gene: TRBJ2-1
clone size: -

CDR3 protein: CASSQRRTGDYGYTF
CDR3 DNA: TGCGCCAGCAGCCAGAGACGGACAGGAGACTATGGCTACACCTTC
D gene: TRBD1
V gene: TRBV4-3
J gene: TRBJ1-2
clone size: few

CDR3 protein: CASSRLAGGPRGDEQFF
CDR3 DNA: TGTGCCAGCAGCCGCCTAGCGGGGGGGCCTCGCGGCGATGAGCAGTTCTTC
D gene: TRBD2
V gene: TRBV7-6
J gene: TRBJ2-1
clone size: medium-sized

CDR3 protein: CSASPYGYTF
CDR3 DNA: TGCAGTGCTAGTCCCTATGGCTACACCTTC
D gene: -
V gene: TRBV20-1
J gene: TRBJ1-2
clone size: many

CDR3 protein: CASSQQGGLEKLFF
CDR3 DNA: TGTGCCAGCAGCCAGCAGGGGGGTCTGGAAAAACTGTTTTTT
D gene: TRBD1
V gene: TRBV7-2
J gene: TRBJ1-4
clone size: many

CDR3 protein: CASRKEGLAYEQYF
CDR3 DNA: TGTGCCAGCAGGAAGGAGGGATTGGCCTACGAGCAGTACTTC
D gene: -
V gene: TRBV6-1
J gene: TRBJ2-7
clone size: -

CDR3 protein: CASSWDNANTGELFF
CDR3 DNA: TGTGCCAGCAGCTGGGACAACGCGAACACCGGGGAGCTGTTTTTT
D gene: -
V gene: TRBV11-1
J gene: TRBJ2-2
clone size: many

CDR3 protein: CASSFGGTNTEAFF
CDR3 DNA: TGTGCCAGCAGCTTCGGCGGGACGAACACTGAAGCTTTCTTT
D gene: -
V gene: TRBV7-2
J gene: TRBJ1-1
clone size: many

CDR3 protein: CASSLYRGTEAFF
CDR3 DNA: TGTGCCAGCAGCTTGTACAGGGGTACTGAAGCTTTCTTT
D gene: TRBD1
V gene: TRBV11-3
J gene: TRBJ1-1
clone size: few

CDR3 protein: CASSERTTNEQFF
CDR3 DNA: TGTGCCAGCAGTGAGAGGACTACCAATGAGCAGTTCTTC
D gene: -
V gene: TRBV6-1
J gene: TRBJ2-1
clone size: many

CDR3 protein: CASTHSVLQGGYTF
CDR3 DNA: TGTGCCAGCACCCATAGCGTTCTCCAGGGTGGCTACACCTTC
D gene: -
V gene: TRBV7-9
J gene: TRBJ1-2
clone size: many

CDR3 protein: CASSTGASYNEQFF
CDR3 DNA: TGTGCCAGCTCGACAGGGGCCTCCTACAATGAGCAGTTCTTC
D gene: TRBD1
V gene: TRBV6-1
J gene: TRBJ2-1
clone size: few

CDR3 protein: CASSYLLNPTGVDEQFF
CDR3 DNA: TGTGCCAGCAGTTACCTCCTGAACCCGACAGGCGTCGATGAGCAGTTCTTC
D gene: -
V gene: TRBV6-2/TRBV6-3
J gene: TRBJ2-1
clone size: many

CDR3 protein: CASSAGQMNTEAFF
CDR3 DNA: TGTGCCAGCAGCGCGGGACAAATGAACACTGAAGCTTTCTTT
D gene: -
V gene: TRBV6-5
J gene: TRBJ1-1
clone size: few

CDR3 protein: CASSFTGAKYEQYF
CDR3 DNA: TGTGCCAGCAGCTTCACAGGGGCCAAGTACGAGCAGTACTTC
D gene: TRBD1
V gene: TRBV7-2
J gene: TRBJ2-7
clone size: many

CDR3 protein: CASSSRADSGYGYTF
CDR3 DNA: TGTGCCAGCAGCTCCCGGGCGGACTCTGGGTATGGCTACACCTTC
D gene: -
V gene: TRBV14
J gene: TRBJ1-2
clone size: -

CDR3 protein: CASSLGPPENSNQPQHF
CDR3 DNA: TGTGCCAGCAGCTTAGGGCCCCCAGAGAATAGCAATCAGCCCCAGCATTTT
D gene: -
V gene: TRBV7-2
J gene: TRBJ1-5
clone size: many

CDR3 protein: CASSFSGTARKETQYF
CDR3 DNA: TGTGCCAGCAGTTTCTCCGGGACAGCGAGGAAAGAGACCCAGTACTTC
D gene: TRBD1
V gene: TRBV12-3/TRBV12-4
J gene: TRBJ2-5
clone size: many

CDR3 protein: CASSWRGGGETQYF
CDR3 DNA: TGTGCCAGCAGCTGGCGGGGGGGCGGGGAGACCCAGTACTTC
D gene: TRBD2
V gene: TRBV5-6
J gene: TRBJ2-5
clone size: -

CDR3 protein: CASSPGEGGYYGYTF
CDR3 DNA: TGTGCCAGCAGCCCCGGCGAGGGAGGATACTATGGCTACACCTTC
D gene: -
V gene: TRBV11-2
J gene: TRBJ1-2
clone size: -

CDR3 protein: CATSDSRGSYEQYF
CDR3 DNA: TGTGCCACCAGTGATTCTAGGGGATCCTACGAGCAGTACTTC
D gene: -
V gene: TRBV24-1
J gene: TRBJ2-7
clone size: -